The T cell receptor beta chain under discussion was sequenced for a study of technical replicates of blood from four donors. Repertoires were generated with immunoSEQ multiplex PCR, while TCRdb's copy carries only in-frame clones and drops some. The table includes about 72,000 clones, 95% to 96% detected once. Source material: T cells isolated from PBMCs. This TCR was recovered from a human donor in good health.

The CDR3 nucleotides are TGTGCCAGCAGCTTATCAAATTCAGTCTCCTACAATGAGCAGTTCTTC. This encodes CASSLSNSVSYNEQFF. This chain joins TRBV11-2 and TRBJ2-1; D uncertain. V was trimmed by 2 bases and J by 0 bases, leaving 11 bases between them. The germline V gene has CDR1 SGHAT and CDR2 FQNNGV. This CDR3 region has 16 residues. The entire variable domain, with the rest obtained from reference TRBV11-2 and TRBJ2-1, is as follows: EAGVAQSPRYKIIEKRQSVAFWCNPISGHATLYWYQQILGQGPKLLIQFQNNGVVDDSQLPKDRFSAERLKGVDSTLKIQPAKLEDSAVYLCASSLSNSVSYNEQFFGPGTRLTVL.